This TCR beta chain was recovered during a study of T cell responses to AZD1222 COVID-19 vaccine. The CDR3 has 14 residues. V was clipped by 4 bases and J by 4 bases, with 12 bases between them. Profiled with immunoSEQ multiplex PCR; TCRdb holds only in-frame clones, not every one. The repertoire has 120,000 or so clones, about 90% of them found once; the top ten carry roughly 20%. This sequence originates from an adult in good health. This specimen was peripheral blood, taken on day 0 of MenACWY control vaccination. The chain is built from TRBV5-3 and TRBJ2-1; TRBD2 might be the D (6 bases). TRBV5-3 is labeled an ORF, and its function is uncertain. The CDR3 sequence: CARSGLAFYNEQFF. CDR3 coding DNA: TGTGCCAGAAGCGGGCTAGCGTTTTACAATGAGCAGTTCTTC.